The entry below describes one T cell receptor beta chain. Clones were read by immunoSEQ multiplex PCR, and TCRdb kept only the in-frame ones, dropping some. The repertoire holds 250,000 to 300,000 clones, with 70% to 75% as singletons. This specimen comes from a study of blood T cell repertoires in COVID-19. The CDR3 covers 17 residues. The germline gives CDR1 LNHNV, CDR2 YYDKDF (reference sequence). Trimming shortened V by 1 base and J by 0 bases, and 15 bases separated the two germline ends. The chain carries TRBV15 and TRBJ1-1; perhaps TRBD1 as D (6 bases). Sequencing used peripheral blood. The clonotype was recovered from a woman older than 75 with acute or convalescent COVID-19. The CDR3 loop is CATSRVVTGRMNTEAFF. CDR3 in DNA: TGTGCCACCAGCAGAGTGGTGACAGGACGCATGAACACTGAAGCTTTCTTT. Based on the CDR3 plus reference TRBV15 and TRBJ1-1, the full variable domain is DAMVIQNPRYQVTQFGKPVTLSCSQTLNHNVMYWYQQKSSQAPKLLFHYYDKDFNNEADTPDNFQSRRPNTSFCFLDIRSPGLGDTAMYLCATSRVVTGRMNTEAFFGQGTRLTVV.